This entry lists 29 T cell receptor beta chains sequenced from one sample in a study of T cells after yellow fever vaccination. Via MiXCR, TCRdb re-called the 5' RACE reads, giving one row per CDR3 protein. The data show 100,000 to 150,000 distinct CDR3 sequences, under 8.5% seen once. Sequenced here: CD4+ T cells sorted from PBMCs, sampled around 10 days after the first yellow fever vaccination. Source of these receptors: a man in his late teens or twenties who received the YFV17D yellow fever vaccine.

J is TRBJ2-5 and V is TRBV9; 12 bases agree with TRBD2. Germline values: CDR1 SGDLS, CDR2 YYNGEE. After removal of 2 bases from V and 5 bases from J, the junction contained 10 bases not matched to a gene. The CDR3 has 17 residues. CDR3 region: CASSVAPTSGGEETQYF. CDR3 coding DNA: TGTGCCAGCAGCGTGGCCCCGACTAGCGGGGGTGAGGAGACCCAGTACTTC.

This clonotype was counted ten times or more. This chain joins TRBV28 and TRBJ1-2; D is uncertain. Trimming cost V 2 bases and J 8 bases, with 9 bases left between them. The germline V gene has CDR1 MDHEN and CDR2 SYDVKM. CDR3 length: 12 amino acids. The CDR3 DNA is TGTGCCAGCAGTTTAAGGAAGGGAGGCTACACCTTC. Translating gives CASSLRKGGYTF.

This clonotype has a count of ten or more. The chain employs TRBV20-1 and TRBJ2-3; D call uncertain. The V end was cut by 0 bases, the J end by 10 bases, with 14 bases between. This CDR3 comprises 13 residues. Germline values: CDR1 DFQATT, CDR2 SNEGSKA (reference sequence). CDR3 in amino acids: CSARDRSFLAQYF. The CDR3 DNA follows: TGCAGTGCTAGAGATCGGTCGTTCTTAGCGCAGTATTTT.

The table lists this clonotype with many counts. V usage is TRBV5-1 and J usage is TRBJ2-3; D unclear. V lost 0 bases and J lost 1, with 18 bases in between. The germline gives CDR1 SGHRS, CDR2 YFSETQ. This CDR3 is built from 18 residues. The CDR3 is CASSLASLGSLGTDTQYF. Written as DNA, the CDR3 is TGCGCCAGCAGCTTGGCCTCGCTTGGGTCGCTGGGCACAGATACGCAGTATTTT. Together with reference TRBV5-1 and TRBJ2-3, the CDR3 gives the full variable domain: KAGVTQTPRYLIKTRGQQVTLSCSPISGHRSVSWYQQTPGQGLQFLFEYFSETQRNKGNFPGRFSGRQFSNSRSEMNVSTLELGDSALYLCASSLASLGSLGTDTQYFGPGTRLTVL.

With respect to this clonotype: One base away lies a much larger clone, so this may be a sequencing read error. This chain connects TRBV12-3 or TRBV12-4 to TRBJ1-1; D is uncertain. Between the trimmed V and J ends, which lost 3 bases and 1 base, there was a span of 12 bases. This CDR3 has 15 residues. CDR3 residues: CASSFSAAANTEAFF. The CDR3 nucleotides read TGTGCCAGCAGTTTCTCCGCAGCGGCGAACACTGAAGCTTTCTTT.

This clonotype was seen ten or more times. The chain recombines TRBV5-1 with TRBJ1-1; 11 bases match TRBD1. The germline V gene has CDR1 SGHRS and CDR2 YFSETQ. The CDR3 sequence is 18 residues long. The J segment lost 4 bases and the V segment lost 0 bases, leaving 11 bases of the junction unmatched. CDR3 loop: CASSLVGRTGGSVTEAFF. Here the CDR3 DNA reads TGCGCCAGCAGCTTGGTCGGACGGACAGGGGGCTCAGTCACTGAAGCTTTCTTT.

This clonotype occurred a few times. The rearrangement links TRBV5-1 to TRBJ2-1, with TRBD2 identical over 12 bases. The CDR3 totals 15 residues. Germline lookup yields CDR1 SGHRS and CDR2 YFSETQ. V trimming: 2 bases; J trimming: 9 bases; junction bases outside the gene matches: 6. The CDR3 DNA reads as TGCGCCAGCAGCTTACTAGCGGGGGGCGGTACTGAGCAGTTCTTC. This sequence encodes CASSLLAGGGTEQFF.

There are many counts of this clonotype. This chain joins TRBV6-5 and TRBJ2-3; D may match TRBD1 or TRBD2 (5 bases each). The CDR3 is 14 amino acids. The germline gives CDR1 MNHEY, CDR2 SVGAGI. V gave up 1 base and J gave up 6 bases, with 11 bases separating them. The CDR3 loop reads CASSYWGERDTQYF. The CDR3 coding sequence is TGTGCCAGCAGTTACTGGGGCGAGCGGGATACGCAGTATTTT.

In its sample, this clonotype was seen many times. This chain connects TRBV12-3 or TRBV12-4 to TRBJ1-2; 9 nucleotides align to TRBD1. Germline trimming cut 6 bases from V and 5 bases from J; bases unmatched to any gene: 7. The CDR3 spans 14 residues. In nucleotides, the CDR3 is TGTGCCAGCAGATCACAGGGGGCACAATATGGCTACACCTTC. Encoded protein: CASRSQGAQYGYTF.

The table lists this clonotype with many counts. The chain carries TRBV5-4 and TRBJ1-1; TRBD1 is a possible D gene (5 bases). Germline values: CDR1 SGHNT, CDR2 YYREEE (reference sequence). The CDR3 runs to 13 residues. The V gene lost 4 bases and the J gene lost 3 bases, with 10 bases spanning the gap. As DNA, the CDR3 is TGTGCCAGCAGCCAGAGCAGGGACACTGAAGCTTTCTTT. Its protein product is CASSQSRDTEAFF.

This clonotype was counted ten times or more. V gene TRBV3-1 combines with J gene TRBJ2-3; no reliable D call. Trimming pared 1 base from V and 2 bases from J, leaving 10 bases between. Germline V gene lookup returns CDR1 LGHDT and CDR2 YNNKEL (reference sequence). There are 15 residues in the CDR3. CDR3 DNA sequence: TGTGCCAGCAGCCAAGTTCAAGACATCACAGATACGCAGTATTTT. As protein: CASSQVQDITDTQYF.

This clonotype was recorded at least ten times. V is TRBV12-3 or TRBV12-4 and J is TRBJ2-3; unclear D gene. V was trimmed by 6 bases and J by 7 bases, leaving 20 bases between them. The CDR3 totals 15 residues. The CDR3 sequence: CASSPTSGSAYTQYF. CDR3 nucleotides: TGTGCCAGCAGCCCTACATCCGGATCTGCTTATACGCAGTATTTT.

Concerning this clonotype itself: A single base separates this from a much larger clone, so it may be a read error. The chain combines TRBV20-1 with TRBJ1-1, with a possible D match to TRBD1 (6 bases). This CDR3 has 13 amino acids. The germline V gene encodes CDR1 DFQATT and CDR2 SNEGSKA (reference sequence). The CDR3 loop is CRTTTGMNTEAFF. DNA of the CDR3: TGCAGGACCACAACAGGGATGAACACTGAAGCTTTCTTT.

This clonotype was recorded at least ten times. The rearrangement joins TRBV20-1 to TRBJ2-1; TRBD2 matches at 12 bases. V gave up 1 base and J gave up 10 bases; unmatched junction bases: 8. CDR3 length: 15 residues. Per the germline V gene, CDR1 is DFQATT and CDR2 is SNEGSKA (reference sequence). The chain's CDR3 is CSARVGTSGPGEQFF. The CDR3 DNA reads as TGCAGTGCTAGAGTGGGGACTAGCGGGCCAGGGGAGCAGTTCTTC.

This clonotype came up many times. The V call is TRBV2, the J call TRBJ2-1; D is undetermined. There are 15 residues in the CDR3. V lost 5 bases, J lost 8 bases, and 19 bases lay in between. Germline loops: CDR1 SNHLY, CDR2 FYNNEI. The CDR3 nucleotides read TGTGCCAGCAGTCGTGACTGGACCGTTTTGGATGAGCAGTTCTTC. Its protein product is CASSRDWTVLDEQFF.

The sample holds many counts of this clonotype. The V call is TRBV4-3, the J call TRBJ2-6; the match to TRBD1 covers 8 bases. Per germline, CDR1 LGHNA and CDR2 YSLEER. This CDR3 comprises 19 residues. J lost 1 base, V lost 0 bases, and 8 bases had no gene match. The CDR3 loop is CASSQEGTGAWSGANVLTF. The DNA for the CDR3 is TGCGCCAGCAGCCAAGAGGGGACAGGAGCTTGGTCTGGGGCCAACGTCCTGACTTTC.

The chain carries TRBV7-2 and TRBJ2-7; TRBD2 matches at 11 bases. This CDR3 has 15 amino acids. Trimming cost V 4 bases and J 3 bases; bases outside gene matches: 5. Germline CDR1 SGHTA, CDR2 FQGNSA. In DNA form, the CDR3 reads TGTGCCAGCAGCTCAGCTGGGACTAGCGGCTACGAGCAGTACTTC. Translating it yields CASSSAGTSGYEQYF.

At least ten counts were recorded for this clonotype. CDR3 nucleotide sequence: TGTGCCAGCAGCACTGGACTCCTGAACACCGGGGAGCTGTTTTTT. Amino acid sequence: CASSTGLLNTGELFF. The V and J genes are TRBV3-1 and TRBJ2-2; possible D gene TRBD2, 5 bases. Germline CDR1 and CDR2: LGHDT and YNNKEL (reference sequence). Trimming cost V 5 bases and J 1 base, with 11 bases left between them. This CDR3 contains 15 residues.

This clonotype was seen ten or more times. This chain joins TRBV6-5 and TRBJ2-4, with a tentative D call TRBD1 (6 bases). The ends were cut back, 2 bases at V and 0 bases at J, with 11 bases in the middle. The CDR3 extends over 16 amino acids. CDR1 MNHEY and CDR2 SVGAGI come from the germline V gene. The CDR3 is CASSYQGSLAKNIQYF. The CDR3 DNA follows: TGTGCCAGCAGTTACCAGGGGTCGTTAGCCAAAAACATTCAGTACTTC.

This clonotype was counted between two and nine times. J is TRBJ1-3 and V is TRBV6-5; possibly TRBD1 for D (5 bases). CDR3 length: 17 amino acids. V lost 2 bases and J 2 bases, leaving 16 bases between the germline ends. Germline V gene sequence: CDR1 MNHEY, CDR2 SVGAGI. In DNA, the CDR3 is TGTGCCAGCAGTTACGGGACCCCCTCACTGGCTGGAAACACCATATATTTT. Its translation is CASSYGTPSLAGNTIYF.

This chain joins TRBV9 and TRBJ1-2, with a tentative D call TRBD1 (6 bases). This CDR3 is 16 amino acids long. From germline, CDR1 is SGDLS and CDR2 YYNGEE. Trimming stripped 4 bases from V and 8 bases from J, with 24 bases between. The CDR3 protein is CASSPRSGQGPGGYTF. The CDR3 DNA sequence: TGTGCCAGCAGCCCCAGATCGGGACAAGGGCCTGGCGGCTACACCTTC.

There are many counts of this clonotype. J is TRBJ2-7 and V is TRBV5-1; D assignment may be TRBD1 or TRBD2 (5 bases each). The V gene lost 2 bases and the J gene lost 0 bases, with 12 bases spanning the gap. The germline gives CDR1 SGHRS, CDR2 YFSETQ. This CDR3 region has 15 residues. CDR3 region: CASSFLTGPSYEQYF. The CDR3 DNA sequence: TGCGCCAGCAGCTTTCTGACGGGGCCCTCCTACGAGCAGTACTTC.

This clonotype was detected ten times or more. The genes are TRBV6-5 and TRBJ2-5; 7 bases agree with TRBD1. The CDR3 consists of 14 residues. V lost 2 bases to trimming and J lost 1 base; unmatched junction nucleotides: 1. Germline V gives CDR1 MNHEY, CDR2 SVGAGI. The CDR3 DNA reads TGTGCCAGCAGTTACCCAGGGGGCCAAGAGACCCAGTACTTC. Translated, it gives CASSYPGGQETQYF.

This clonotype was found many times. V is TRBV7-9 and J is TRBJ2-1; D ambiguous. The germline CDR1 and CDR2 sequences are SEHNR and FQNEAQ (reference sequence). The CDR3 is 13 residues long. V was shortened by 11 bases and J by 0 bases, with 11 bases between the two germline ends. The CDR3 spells CAGSQSSYNEQFF. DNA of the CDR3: TGTGCCGGATCCCAGAGCTCCTACAATGAGCAGTTCTTC.

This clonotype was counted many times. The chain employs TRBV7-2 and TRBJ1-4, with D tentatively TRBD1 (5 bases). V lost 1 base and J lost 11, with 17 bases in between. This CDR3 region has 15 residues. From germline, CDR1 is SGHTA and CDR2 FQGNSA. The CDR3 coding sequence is TGTGCCAGCAGCTTAGAGGTGGATTGGGGGGGGAAACTGTTTTTT. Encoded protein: CASSLEVDWGGKLFF.

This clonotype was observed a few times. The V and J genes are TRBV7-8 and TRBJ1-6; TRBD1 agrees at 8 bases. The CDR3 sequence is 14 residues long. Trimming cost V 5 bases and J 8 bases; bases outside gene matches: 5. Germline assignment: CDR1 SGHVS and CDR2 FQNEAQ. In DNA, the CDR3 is TGTGCCAGCAGCCTGAGACAGGGGTATTCACCCCTCCACTTT. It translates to CASSLRQGYSPLHF.

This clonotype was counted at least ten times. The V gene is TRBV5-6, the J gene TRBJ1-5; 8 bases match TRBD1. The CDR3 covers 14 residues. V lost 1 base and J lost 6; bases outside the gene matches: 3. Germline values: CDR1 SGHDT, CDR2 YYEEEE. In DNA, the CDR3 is TGTGCCAGCAGCTTGAACAGGGGGATTCAGCCCCAGCATTTT. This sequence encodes CASSLNRGIQPQHF.

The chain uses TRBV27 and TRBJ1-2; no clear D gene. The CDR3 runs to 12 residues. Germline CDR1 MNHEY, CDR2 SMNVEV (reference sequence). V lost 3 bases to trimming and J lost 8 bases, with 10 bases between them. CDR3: CASSLLGGGYTF. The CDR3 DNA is TGTGCCAGCAGTTTGTTGGGCGGGGGCTACACCTTC.

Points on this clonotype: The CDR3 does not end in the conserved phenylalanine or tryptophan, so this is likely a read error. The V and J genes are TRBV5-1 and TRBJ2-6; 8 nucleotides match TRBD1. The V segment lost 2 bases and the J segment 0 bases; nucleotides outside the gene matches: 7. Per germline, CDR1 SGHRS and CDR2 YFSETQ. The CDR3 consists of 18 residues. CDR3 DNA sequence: TGCGCCAGCAGCTTCAGACAGGGGACCAGCTCTGGGGCCAACGTCCTGACTTTA. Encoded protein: CASSFRQGTSSGANVLTL.